Detailed here is one T cell receptor beta chain. Its cognate antigen is unknown. Per the germline V gene, CDR1 is MNHEY and CDR2 is SVGAGI. V was cut by 2 bases and J by 0 bases, with 8 bases left in between. The CDR3 loop spans 14 amino acids. Using immunoSEQ multiplex PCR, the repertoire was profiled, and TCRdb retains in-frame clones only, with some absent. The sample holds some 470,000 clones, around 80% seen once. This entry is derived from a study of shared clonotypes between healthy human individuals. About the study: A couple of women and a few men aged 18 to 49 made up the donors.

General study points: The small donor group covered limited genetic and exposure diversity.

Material: PBMCs. The sequence derives from a woman in her forties in good health. Some clones in this sample may be carry-over from other donors' samples. The rearrangement uses TRBV6-5 and TRBJ2-7, with D maybe TRBD2 (6 bases). The CDR3 nucleotides read TGTGCCAGCAGTTACGGGAGGAGCTCCTACGAGCAGTACTTC. Its protein product is CASSYGRSSYEQYF.